This T cell receptor (beta chain) was recorded in a study of control samples from healthy donors and cancer patients (dated by TCRdb to about 2020). CDR1 and CDR2 (LGHNT, FRNRAP) derive from the germline V gene. The CDR3 has 13 amino acids, counting the end cysteine and phenylalanine. The kept DNA is CDR3 alone, 39 bases in frame from the first base. The germline V and J ends show losses of 5 bases and 8 bases respectively, and no gene match explains 4 bases of the junction. This clone appeared a single time. Its cognate antigen has yet to be identified. The input lacks base qualities; no much larger clone sits a single base away. Library construction relied on the immunoSEQ multiplex PCR assay. What TCRdb holds here is the immuneACCESS table cut down to in-frame rearrangements. Part of the clones is not present; checked against another copy, under half of the missing clones reflect an unresolved V gene, and the others are unexplained. In all, the sample holds over 150,000 clones, and 90% to 95% of those were seen once. Of the sample, approximately 1.4% is held by the ten largest clones.

The sequence joins TRBV12-5 to TRBJ2-2, with 8 junctional bases fitting TRBD1. This clonotype originated in a young woman in good health. Sample: blood. The CDR3 region: CASGRQGSGELFF. DNA sequence: TGTGCTAGTGGTCGACAGGGGTCGGGGGAGCTGTTTTTT.